This is a list of T cell receptor beta chains from one sample in a study of blood T cell repertoires in COVID-19. Profiling relied on immunoSEQ multiplex PCR, and the TCRdb table lists in-frame clones only, not all of them. The repertoire holds 90,000 to 120,000 clones, 89% seen once, with roughly 4.9% in the top ten. Material: peripheral blood. All receptors derive from a man aged 35-49 years with active or convalescent COVID-19. CDR3s include the opening cysteine and the closing phenylalanine or tryptophan.

v_call,j_call,cdr3_aa
TRBV2,TRBJ2-3,CASSLMGPIPGLAGSTDTQYF
TRBV30,TRBJ1-3,CAWSRPGQLGNTIYF
TRBV6-4,TRBJ1-2,CASSEGQGLGYTF
TRBV28,TRBJ2-3,CASSLVGTGEDTQYF
TRBV4-2,TRBJ2-1,CASSQQARVYNEQFF
TRBV6-5,TRBJ2-2,CASSQGAPGELFF
TRBV2,TRBJ1-5,CASSSGQGHQPQHF
TRBV19,TRBJ2-1,CASSISGGNEQFF
TRBV18,TRBJ2-7,CASSPQGYGYEQYF
TRBV24-1,TRBJ2-3,CATSAPNSGDTQYF
TRBV25-1,TRBJ2-1,CASSMAGRYDEQFF
TRBV7-9,TRBJ2-7,CASSLARGGRAGSYEQYF
TRBV19,TRBJ2-7,CASTRQGSSYEQYF
TRBV7-3,TRBJ1-1,CASSRQGVGNTEAFF
TRBV5-1,TRBJ1-1,CASREDSFMNTEAFF
TRBV19,TRBJ1-5,CASSIMSTGTQPQHF
TRBV19,TRBJ2-1,CASTSRLAGGFGNEQFF
TRBV6-5,TRBJ2-7,CASRTASYEQYF
TRBV5-1,TRBJ2-3,CASSRDWTGGTDTQYF
TRBV19,TRBJ1-1,CASSILGVAAFF
TRBV3-1/TRBV3-2,TRBJ1-4,CASSQDRQELFF
TRBV5-1,TRBJ1-3,CASQGQGSSGNTIYF
TRBV5-1,TRBJ1-2,CASSWALEGGYTF
TRBV7-8,TRBJ1-3,CASSLSRASSLSGNTIYF
TRBV6-5,TRBJ1-2,CASSYDGEDYGYTF
TRBV7-9,TRBJ1-4,CASSHGTGTGNEKLFF
TRBV30,TRBJ1-2,CAWSSREGVTF
TRBV24-1,TRBJ2-7,CATSAGIPPYEQYF
TRBV7-3,TRBJ2-6,CASGLQPSGANVLTF
TRBV11-2,TRBJ2-7,CASSRGRSTYEQYF
TRBV7-7,TRBJ2-2,CASSYLPGQANTGELFF
TRBV11-2,TRBJ2-7,CASSSKGAYEQYF
TRBV6-4,TRBJ1-4,CASSEAASEKLFF
TRBV19,TRBJ1-2,CASSPTRPGQGRTYGYTF
TRBV24-1,TRBJ1-2,CATSDLGGVYGYTF
TRBV25-1,TRBJ1-1,CASGEGQTTYTEAFF
TRBV12-3/TRBV12-4,TRBJ1-5,CASSLGSNQPQHF
TRBV19,TRBJ1-2,CAIKDSLYGYTF
TRBV5-4,TRBJ2-3,CASSSTAGATDTQYF
TRBV28,TRBJ1-2,CATYREYGYTF
TRBV27,TRBJ2-7,CASRLSGAISYEQYF
TRBV28,TRBJ2-3,CASSTNLSGTSGRAGKTDTQYF
TRBV7-2,TRBJ2-5,CASSLETGGGKGETQYF
TRBV15,TRBJ1-3,CATSRERGGGSTIYF
TRBV28,TRBJ1-6,CASRDSTNSPLHF
TRBV27,TRBJ1-5,CASRPDRDSNQPQHF
TRBV7-8,TRBJ1-4,CASSGGGVGEKLFF
TRBV7-2,TRBJ1-2,CASSLDAQGNYGYTF
TRBV7-2,TRBJ2-7,CASSLARTSGSEQYF
TRBV28,TRBJ2-3,CASRFSGSRYTQYF
TRBV5-1,TRBJ2-2,CASSSTMNTGELFF
TRBV6-2/TRBV6-3,TRBJ2-4,CASSYSLAVGLAKNIQYF
TRBV30,TRBJ2-5,CAWSTGTVVTQYF
TRBV13,TRBJ2-7,CASSLRTSGPGEQYF
TRBV5-1,TRBJ2-2,CASSSQLGPGELFF
TRBV30,TRBJ2-3,CAWSEGVGNTDTQYF
TRBV7-6,TRBJ2-5,CASSLVRGASTETQYF